The T cell receptor beta chain under discussion was sequenced for a study of cytomegalovirus exposure and HLA in healthy donors. Trimming shortened V by 5 bases and J by 3 bases, and 11 bases separated the two germline ends. CDR3 length equals 13 residues. The V gene's germline CDR1 is SGDLS and CDR2 YYNGEE. TCRdb's table, derived via immunoSEQ multiplex PCR, lists solely in-frame clones and lacks some. Among 200,000 or so clones listed, more than 75% were seen once. Sequenced sample: PBMCs. This receptor was taken from a woman in her late teens or twenties in good health and CMV-seropositive. V and J are TRBV9 and TRBJ1-2; the D is unclear. The CDR3 DNA follows: TGTGCCAGCAGTCCTACAGTGGACTATGGCTACACCTTC. Encoded protein: CASSPTVDYGYTF. Combining the CDR3 with reference TRBV9 and TRBJ1-2 gives the whole variable domain DSGVTQTPKHLITATGQRVTLRCSPRSGDLSVYWYQQSLDQGLQFLIQYYNGEERAKGNILERFSAQQFPDLHSELNLSSLELGDSALYFCASSPTVDYGYTFGSGTRLTVV.